Given below is one TCR beta chain in context. Antigen unknown. The junction had 9 bases not matched to a gene; V was cut back by 0 bases and J by 6 bases. Germline V lookup: CDR1 DFQATT, CDR2 SNEGSKA (reference sequence). The CDR3 length is 15 residues. Using its own MiXCR run on the RT-PCR reads, TCRdb lists one record per CDR3 protein. In the table there are 700,000 to 900,000 distinct CDR3 sequences, around 20% of which are singletons. The record originates from a study of response to subunit inactivated influenza vaccine. Study conclusions and caveats: Few new T cells, the authors suggested, are recruited by each seasonal influenza vaccination.

The chain uses TRBV20-1 and TRBJ2-7, with 9 positions matching TRBD2. The TCR was taken from a man aged 50-59 years who received an inactivated influenza vaccine. The specimen comprised PBMCs from blood, sampled roughly 5 days after vaccination. The CDR3 region has the DNA TGCAGTGCTAGAGATAAGAGCGGGAGGAGTCTCGAGCAGTACTTC. Protein sequence: CSARDKSGRSLEQYF.